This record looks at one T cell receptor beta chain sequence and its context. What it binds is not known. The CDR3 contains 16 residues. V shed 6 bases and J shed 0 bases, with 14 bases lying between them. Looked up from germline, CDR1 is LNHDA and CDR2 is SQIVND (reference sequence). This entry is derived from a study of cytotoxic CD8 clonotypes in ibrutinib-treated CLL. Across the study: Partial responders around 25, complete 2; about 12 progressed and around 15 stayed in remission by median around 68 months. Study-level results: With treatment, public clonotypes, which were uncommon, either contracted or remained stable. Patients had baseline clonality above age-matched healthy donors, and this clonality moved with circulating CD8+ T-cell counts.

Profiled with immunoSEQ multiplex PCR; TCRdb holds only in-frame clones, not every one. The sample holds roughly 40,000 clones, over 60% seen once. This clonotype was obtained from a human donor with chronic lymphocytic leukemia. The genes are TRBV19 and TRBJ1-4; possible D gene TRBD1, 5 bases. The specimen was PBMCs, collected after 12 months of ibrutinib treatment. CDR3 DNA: TGTGCCAGTAGGGAACGGGGCGCCGCAACTAATGAAAAACTGTTTTTT. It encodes CASRERGAATNEKLFF.